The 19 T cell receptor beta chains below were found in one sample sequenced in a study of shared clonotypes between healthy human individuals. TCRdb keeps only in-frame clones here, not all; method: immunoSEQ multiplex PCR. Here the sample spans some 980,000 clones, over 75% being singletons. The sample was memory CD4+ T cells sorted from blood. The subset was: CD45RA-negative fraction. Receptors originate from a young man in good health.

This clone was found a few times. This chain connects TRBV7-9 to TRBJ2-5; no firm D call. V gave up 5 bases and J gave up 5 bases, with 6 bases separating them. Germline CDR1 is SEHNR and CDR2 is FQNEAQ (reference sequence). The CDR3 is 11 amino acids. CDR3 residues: CASSVVETQYF. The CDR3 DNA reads TGTGCCAGCAGCGTGGTTGAGACCCAGTACTTC.

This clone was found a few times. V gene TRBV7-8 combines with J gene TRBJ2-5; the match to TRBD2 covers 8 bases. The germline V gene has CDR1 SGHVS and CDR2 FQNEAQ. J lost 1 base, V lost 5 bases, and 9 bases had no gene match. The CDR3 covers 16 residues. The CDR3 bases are TGTGCCAGCAGCCTTCGGAGGCGGGGGGCCCAAGAGACCCAGTACTTC. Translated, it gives CASSLRRRGAQETQYF.

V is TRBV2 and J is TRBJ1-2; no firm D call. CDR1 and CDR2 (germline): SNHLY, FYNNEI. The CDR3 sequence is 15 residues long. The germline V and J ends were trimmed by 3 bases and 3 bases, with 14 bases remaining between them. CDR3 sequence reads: CASSDPRVSDYGYTF. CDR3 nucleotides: TGTGCCAGCAGTGACCCCCGGGTGTCAGACTATGGCTACACCTTC.

The CDR3 DNA follows: TGTGCCAGCAGTTTGAGCGGGGAACCTTTTATGGGAGGCTCCTATAATTCACCCCTCCACTTT. Translating gives CASSLSGEPFMGGSYNSPLHF. The gene calls are TRBV27 and TRBJ1-6, with unresolved D. The germline V gene has CDR1 MNHEY and CDR2 SMNVEV (reference sequence). Deletions cut 3 bases from V and 0 bases from J, with 24 bases between. This CDR3 has 21 amino acids.

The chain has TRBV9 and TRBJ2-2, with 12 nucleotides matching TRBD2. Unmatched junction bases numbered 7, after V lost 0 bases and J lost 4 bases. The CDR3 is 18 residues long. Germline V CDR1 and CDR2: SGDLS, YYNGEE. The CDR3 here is CASSVGYGLAGSTGELFF. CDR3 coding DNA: TGTGCCAGCAGCGTAGGGTACGGACTAGCGGGAAGCACCGGGGAGCTGTTTTTT.

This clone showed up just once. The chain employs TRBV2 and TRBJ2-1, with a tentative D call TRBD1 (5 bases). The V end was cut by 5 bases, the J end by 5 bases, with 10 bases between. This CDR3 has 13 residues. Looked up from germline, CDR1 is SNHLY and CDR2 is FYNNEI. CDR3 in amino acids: CASSPRVNNEQFF. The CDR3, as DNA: TGTGCCAGCAGTCCCAGGGTGAACAATGAGCAGTTCTTC.

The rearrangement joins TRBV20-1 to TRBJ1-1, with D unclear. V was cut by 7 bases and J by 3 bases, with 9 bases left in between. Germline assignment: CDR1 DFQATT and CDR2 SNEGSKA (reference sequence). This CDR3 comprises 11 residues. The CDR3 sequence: CSGRRDTEAFF. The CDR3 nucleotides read TGCAGTGGCCGCCGGGACACTGAAGCTTTCTTT.

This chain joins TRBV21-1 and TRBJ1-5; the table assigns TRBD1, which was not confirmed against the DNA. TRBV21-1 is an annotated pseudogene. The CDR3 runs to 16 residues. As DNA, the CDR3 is TGTGCCAGCAGCAAAAATTTACAGGGGGGCAATCAGCCCCAGCATTTT. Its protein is CASSKNLQGGNQPQHF.

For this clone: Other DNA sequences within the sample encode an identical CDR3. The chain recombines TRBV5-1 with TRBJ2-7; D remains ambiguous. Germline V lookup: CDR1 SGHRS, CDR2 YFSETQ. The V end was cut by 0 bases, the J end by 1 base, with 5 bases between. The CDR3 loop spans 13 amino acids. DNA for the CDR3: TGCGCCAGCAGCTTGGTAGGTTCCTACGAGCAGTACTTC. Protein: CASSLVGSYEQYF.

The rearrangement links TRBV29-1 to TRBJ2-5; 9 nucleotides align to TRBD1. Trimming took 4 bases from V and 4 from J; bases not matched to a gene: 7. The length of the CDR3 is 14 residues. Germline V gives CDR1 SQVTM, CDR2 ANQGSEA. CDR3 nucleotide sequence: TGCAGCGTTGGGGGGACAGGGAGGGGAGAGACCCAGTACTTC. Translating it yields CSVGGTGRGETQYF.

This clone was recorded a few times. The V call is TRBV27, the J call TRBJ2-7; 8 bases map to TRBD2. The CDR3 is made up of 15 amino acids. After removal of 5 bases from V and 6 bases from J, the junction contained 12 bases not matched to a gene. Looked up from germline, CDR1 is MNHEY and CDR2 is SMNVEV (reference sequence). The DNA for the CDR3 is TGTGCCAGCAGTCCCGGGGGGGGGAGATTCCGCGAGCAGTACTTC. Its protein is CASSPGGGRFREQYF.

The CDR3 loop reads CASSQSGGQGNEQFF. The CDR3 DNA follows: TGCGCCAGCAGTCAATCTGGAGGACAGGGCAATGAGCAGTTCTTC. The chain combines TRBV23-1 with TRBJ2-1; 8 bases map to TRBD1. TRBV23-1 is an open reading frame whose function is uncertain. The length of the CDR3 is 15 residues. V was pared by 0 bases and J by 6 bases, with 4 bases of the junction left unmatched.

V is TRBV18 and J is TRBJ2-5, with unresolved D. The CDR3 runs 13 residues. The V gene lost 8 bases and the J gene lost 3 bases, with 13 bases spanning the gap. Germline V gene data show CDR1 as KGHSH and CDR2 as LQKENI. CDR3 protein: CASAGRIEETQYF. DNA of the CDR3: TGTGCCAGCGCAGGTAGGATCGAAGAGACCCAGTACTTC.

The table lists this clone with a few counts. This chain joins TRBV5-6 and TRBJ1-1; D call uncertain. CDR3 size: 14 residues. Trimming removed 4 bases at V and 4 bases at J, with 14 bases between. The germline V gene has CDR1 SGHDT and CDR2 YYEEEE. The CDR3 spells CASSVLPGGTEAFF. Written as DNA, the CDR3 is TGTGCCAGCAGCGTACTCCCAGGAGGCACTGAAGCTTTCTTT.

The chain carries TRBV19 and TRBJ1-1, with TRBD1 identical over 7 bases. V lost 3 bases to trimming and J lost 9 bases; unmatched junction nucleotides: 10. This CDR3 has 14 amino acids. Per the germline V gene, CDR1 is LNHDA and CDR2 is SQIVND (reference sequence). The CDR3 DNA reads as TGTGCCAGTAGTATCAACGGGGGGGACAGCAAAGCTTTCTTT. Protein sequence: CASSINGGDSKAFF. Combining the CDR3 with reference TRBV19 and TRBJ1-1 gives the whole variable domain DGGITQSPKYLFRKEGQNVTLSCEQNLNHDAMYWYRQDPGQGLRLIYYSQIVNDFQKGDIAEGYSVSREKKESFPLTVTSAQKNPTAFYLCASSINGGDSKAFFGQGTRLTVV.

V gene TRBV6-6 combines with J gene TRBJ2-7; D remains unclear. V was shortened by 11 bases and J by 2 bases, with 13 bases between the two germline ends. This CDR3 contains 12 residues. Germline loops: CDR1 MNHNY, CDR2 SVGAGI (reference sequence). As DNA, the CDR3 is TGTGCCTCCTCAGCCGTTACCTACGAGCAGTACTTC. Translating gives CASSAVTYEQYF.

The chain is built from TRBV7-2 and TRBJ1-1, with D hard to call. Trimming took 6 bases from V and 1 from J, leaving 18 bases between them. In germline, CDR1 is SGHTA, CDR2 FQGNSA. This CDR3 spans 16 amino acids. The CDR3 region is CASSQKSGDTNTEAFF. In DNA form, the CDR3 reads TGTGCCAGCAGTCAAAAATCCGGAGATACGAACACTGAAGCTTTCTTT.

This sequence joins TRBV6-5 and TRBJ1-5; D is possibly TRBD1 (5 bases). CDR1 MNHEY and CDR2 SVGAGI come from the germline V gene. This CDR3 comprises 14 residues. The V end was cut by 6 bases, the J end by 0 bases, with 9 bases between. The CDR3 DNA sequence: TGTGCCAGCAGACGGGACTATAGCAATCAGCCCCAGCATTTT. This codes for CASRRDYSNQPQHF.

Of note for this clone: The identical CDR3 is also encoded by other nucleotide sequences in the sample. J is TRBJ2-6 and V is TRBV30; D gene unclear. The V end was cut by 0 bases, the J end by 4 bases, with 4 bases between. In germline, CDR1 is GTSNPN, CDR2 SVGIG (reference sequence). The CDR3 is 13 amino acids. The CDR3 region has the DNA TGTGCCTGGAGTGTAAAAGGGGCCAACGTCCTGACTTTC. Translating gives CAWSVKGANVLTF.